This TCR beta chain was sequenced in a study of CD8+CD57+ T cells in acquired aplastic anemia. Study as a whole: Where healthy donors were concerned, CD4+ cells averaged around 9.9 million reads.

The template for TCR beta VDJ and CDR3 sequence profiling was genomic DNA. MiXCR, run by TCRdb on the reads, gives a single entry per CDR3 protein. The repertoire has approximately 130,000 distinct CDR3 sequences, roughly 40% of them found once; the top ten carry 8.4%. There are many counts of this clonotype. CDR3 length: 13 amino acids. The germline gives CDR1 MGHRA, CDR2 YSYEKL. V lost 3 bases, J lost 3 bases, and 1 base stayed unmatched. Sequences were obtained from sorted CD4+, CD8+, or CD8+CD57+ T cells (not recorded which) from PBMCs. This chain uses TRBV4-1 with TRBJ2-5; 7 bases line up with TRBD1. This TCR came from a human donor in good health, serving as a control. In DNA, the CDR3 is TGCGCCAGCAGCCAGGGGACAGAAGAGACCCAGTACTTC. Translating gives CASSQGTEETQYF.